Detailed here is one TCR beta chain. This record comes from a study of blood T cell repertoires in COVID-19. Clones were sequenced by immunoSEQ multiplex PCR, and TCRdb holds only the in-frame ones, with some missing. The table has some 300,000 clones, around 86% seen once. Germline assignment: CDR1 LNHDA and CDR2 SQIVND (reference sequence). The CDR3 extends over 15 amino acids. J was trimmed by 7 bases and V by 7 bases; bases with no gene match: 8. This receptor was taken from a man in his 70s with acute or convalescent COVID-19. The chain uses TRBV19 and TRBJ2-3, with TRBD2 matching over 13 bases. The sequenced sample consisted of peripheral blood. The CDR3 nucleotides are TGTGCCAGTAAAACTAGCGGGGGGGCCGGGAATACGCAGTATTTT. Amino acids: CASKTSGGAGNTQYF. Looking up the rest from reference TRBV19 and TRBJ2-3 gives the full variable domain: DGGITQSPKYLFRKEGQNVTLSCEQNLNHDAMYWYRQDPGQGLRLIYYSQIVNDFQKGDIAEGYSVSREKKESFPLTVTSAQKNPTAFYLCASKTSGGAGNTQYFGPGTRLTVL.